This T cell receptor (beta chain) is drawn from a study of early T cells in non-severe SARS-CoV-2 infection. Across the whole study: RNA in bulk from unsorted whole blood was sequenced, and chains were unpaired.

A few counts support this clonotype. The antigen is undetermined. Study-level points and caveats: Matching with VDJdb favored anti-spike CD8 responses (missing private and CD4 specificities).

Separate cDNA molecules each had unique molecular identifiers attached to them. MiXCR, applied by TCRdb to the 5' RACE reads, yields one record per CDR3 protein. The sample yields over 35,000 distinct CDR3 sequences, roughly 6.6% seen once. Here the sequenced sample was whole blood, taken at baseline. This clonotype was sampled from an adult who was a healthcare worker with PCR-confirmed SARS-CoV-2 infection or an uninfected control (not recorded which).

The chain's CDR3 is CASSLYETQYF. The DNA of the CDR3 is TGTGCCAGCAGCTTGTACGAGACCCAGTACTTC. The genes are TRBV5-4 and TRBJ2-5; no firm D call. Germline V lookup: CDR1 SGHNT, CDR2 YYREEE (reference sequence). The germline V and J ends were trimmed by 1 base and 5 bases, with 3 bases remaining between them. The CDR3 extends over 11 amino acids.